The present TCR beta chain was sequenced within a study of spatial heterogeneity in lung cancer. The study, taken as a whole, reports: Ubiquitous and regional expanded TCR counts tracked ubiquitous and regional nonsynonymous mutations, respectively. The authors estimated that approximately 6.3% of tumor T cells were covered for alpha chains and approximately 13% for beta chains. Expanded alpha and beta TCR counts within tumors tracked tumor mutation counts.

Turning to this clonotype: Its specificity is not known. Being off target in a library aimed at alpha chains, this beta chain has a size of little meaning.

A unique molecular identifier was attached to every TCR cDNA molecule. TCRdb ran MiXCR on the 5' RACE reads and lists one entry per CDR3 protein. The sample shows approximately 15,000 distinct CDR3 sequences, around 6.2% of them seen only once. Time point specified: sample taken at primary tumor resection. Researchers sequenced whole RNA taken from tumor, nontumor lung or frozen PBMC without sorting. The germline CDR1 and CDR2 sequences are SEHNR and FQNEAQ (reference sequence). This CDR3 is built from 16 residues. J gave up 3 bases and V 1 base, and 7 bases lay outside the gene matches. The sequence was obtained from a male donor with early-stage non-small cell lung cancer. The chain couples TRBV7-9 to TRBJ2-5; 8 bases are shared with TRBD1. This sample comprised lung tumor tissue, obtained at surgery. CDR3 DNA sequence: TGTGCCAGCAGCTTAGGAGACAGGGGTATCAAAGAGACCCAGTACTTC. It codes for CASSLGDRGIKETQYF.